The source of this T cell receptor beta chain is a study of graft-versus-host responses after intestinal transplantation. About the research overall: Each of the recipients got a multivisceral, liver-intestinal, or isolated intestinal transplant. All recipients got anti-thymocyte globulin induction, then tacrolimus and steroids for about three years.

Method: immunoSEQ multiplex PCR; TCRdb's copy keeps in-frame clones and lacks some. The sample has fewer than 85,000 clones, about 89% seen once; the top ten hold around 2.7%. The CDR3 has 12 residues. Germline V lookup: CDR1 SGHDT, CDR2 YYEEEE. V lost 4 bases and J lost 8, with 12 bases in between. The study's findings and limits: Declining HvG levels early post-transplant were linked to peak circulating GvH clone levels.

Worth noting for this clone: Its antigen is not known.

This chain links TRBV5-6 with TRBJ2-5, with D possibly TRBD2 on 6 matching bases. Here the sequenced sample was unstimulated CD8+ T cells sorted from spleen or lymph node cells, taken before intestinal transplant. The TCR comes from a human donor who received an intestinal transplant. CDR3 in amino acids: CASSAGGRTQYF. The CDR3 bases are TGTGCCAGCAGCGCAGGAGGGCGAACCCAGTACTTC.